This TCR beta chain was retrieved from a study of blood T cells in healthy people across ages. Next came a second PCR, run for about 7 to 11 cycles, which used a sample-barcoded 5' primer along with a J-beta primer mix. MiXCR, run by TCRdb on the 5' RACE reads, gives a single entry per CDR3 protein. The sample shows about 780,000 distinct CDR3 sequences, 35% to 50% of them seen only once. The length of the CDR3 is 14 residues. Germline CDR1 MNHEY, CDR2 SMNVEV (reference sequence). V gave up 5 bases and J gave up 2 bases; unmatched junction bases: 6. Sequencing input: blood. This TCR was sampled from a man older than 75 in good health. The chain employs TRBV27 and TRBJ2-7, with 7 bases that match TRBD1. In DNA form, the CDR3 reads TGTGCCAGCAGTCCGAAGGGGGCCCCCTACGAGCAGTACTTC. This translates into CASSPKGAPYEQYF.